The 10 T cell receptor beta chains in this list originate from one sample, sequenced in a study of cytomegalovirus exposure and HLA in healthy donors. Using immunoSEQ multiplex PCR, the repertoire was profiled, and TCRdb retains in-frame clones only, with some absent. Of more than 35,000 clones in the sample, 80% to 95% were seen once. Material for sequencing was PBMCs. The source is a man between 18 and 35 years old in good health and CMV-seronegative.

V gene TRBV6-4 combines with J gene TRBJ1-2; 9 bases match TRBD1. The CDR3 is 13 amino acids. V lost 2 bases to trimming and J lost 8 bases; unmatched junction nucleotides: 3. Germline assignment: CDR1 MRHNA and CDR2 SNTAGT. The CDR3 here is CASSDNRGLGYTF. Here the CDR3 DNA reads TGTGCCAGCAGTGACAACAGGGGGCTCGGCTACACCTTC.

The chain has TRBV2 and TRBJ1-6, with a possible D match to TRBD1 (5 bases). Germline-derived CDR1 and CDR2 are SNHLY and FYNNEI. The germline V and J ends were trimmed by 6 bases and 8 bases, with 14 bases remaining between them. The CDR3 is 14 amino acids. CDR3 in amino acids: CASRDRGGDSPLHF. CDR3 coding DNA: TGTGCCAGCAGGGACCGGGGAGGGGATTCACCCCTCCACTTT.

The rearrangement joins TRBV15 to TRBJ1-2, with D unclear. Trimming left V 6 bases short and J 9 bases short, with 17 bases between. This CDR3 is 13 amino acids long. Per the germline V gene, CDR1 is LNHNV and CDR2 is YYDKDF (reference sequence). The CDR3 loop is CATRPRASESYTF. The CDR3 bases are TGTGCCACCAGACCGAGGGCATCGGAGAGCTACACCTTC.

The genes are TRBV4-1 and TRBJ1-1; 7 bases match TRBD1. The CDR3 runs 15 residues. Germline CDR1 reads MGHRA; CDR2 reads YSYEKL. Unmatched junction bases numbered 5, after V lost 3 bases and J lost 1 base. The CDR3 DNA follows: TGCGCCAGCAGCCAGGCAGACAGGGCGAACACTGAAGCTTTCTTT. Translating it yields CASSQADRANTEAFF.

CDR3 region: CASSTTGTRLKDNEQFF. CDR3 bases: TGTGCCAGCAGCACAACCGGGACTAGGCTTAAAGACAATGAGCAGTTCTTC. The chain is built from TRBV7-3 and TRBJ2-1; 8 bases line up with TRBD2. CDR3 size: 17 residues. In germline, CDR1 is SGHTA, CDR2 FQGTGA. V trimming: 5 bases; J trimming: 5 bases; junction bases outside the gene matches: 14.

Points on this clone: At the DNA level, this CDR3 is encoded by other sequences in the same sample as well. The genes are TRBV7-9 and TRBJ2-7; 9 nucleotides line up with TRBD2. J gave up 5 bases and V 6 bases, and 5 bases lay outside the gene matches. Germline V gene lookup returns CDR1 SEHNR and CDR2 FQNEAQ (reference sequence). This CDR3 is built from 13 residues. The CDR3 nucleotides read TGTGCCAGCAGTCGGGCGGGAGGGAACGAGCAGTACTTC. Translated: CASSRAGGNEQYF.

DNA of the CDR3: TGTGCCAGCAGTGGACAGGGGAGCTATAGCAATCAGCCCCAGCATTTT. This sequence encodes CASSGQGSYSNQPQHF. This chain joins TRBV2 and TRBJ1-5, with TRBD1 identical over 8 bases. The germline V gene has CDR1 SNHLY and CDR2 FYNNEI. Trimming took 4 bases from V and 0 from J; bases not matched to a gene: 5. This CDR3 comprises 16 residues.

The CDR3 sequence is CSVETPASGSPGEQFF. Written as DNA, the CDR3 is TGCAGCGTTGAAACCCCGGCTAGCGGGAGTCCCGGTGAGCAGTTCTTC. The genes are TRBV29-1 and TRBJ2-1, with 10 positions matching TRBD2. The CDR3 sequence is 16 residues long. V shed 2 bases and J 9 bases; nucleotides not matched to a gene: 13. CDR1 SQVTM and CDR2 ANQGSEA come from the germline V gene.

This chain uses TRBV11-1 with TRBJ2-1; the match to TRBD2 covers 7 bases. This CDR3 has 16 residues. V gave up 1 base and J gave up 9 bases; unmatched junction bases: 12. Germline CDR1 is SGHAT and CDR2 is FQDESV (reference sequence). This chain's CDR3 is CASSLVAGGSLGEQFF. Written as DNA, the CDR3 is TGTGCCAGCAGCTTAGTGGCGGGCGGGAGTTTGGGTGAGCAGTTCTTC.

The CDR3 bases are TGCAGCGTTGACATTACGGACTCGGGCACCTTC. The encoded protein is CSVDITDSGTF. The V gene is TRBV29-1, the J gene TRBJ1-2; the D is unclear. Germline V gene sequence: CDR1 SQVTM, CDR2 ANQGSEA. Trimming shortened V by 3 bases and J by 13 bases, and 15 bases separated the two germline ends. The CDR3 has 11 amino acids.